This T cell receptor beta chain was found in a study of shared clonotypes between healthy human individuals. Findings and limits, study-wide: Larger estimated richness was generally recorded for naive subsets relative to memory subsets. Naive CD4 clonotype sharing across four donors was approximately 5.2%. Some clonotypes were shared by all four sorted-subset donors, while others were not shared. The non-shared ones had lower generation probabilities than the shared ones.

The germline V gene encodes CDR1 MNHEY and CDR2 SVGAGI. This CDR3 comprises 14 residues. Germline trimming cut 6 bases from V and 6 bases from J; bases unmatched to any gene: 10. Replicate PCRs for sorted subsets used around 200 ng DNA; this equaled tens of thousands of T cell genomes. Assay: immunoSEQ multiplex PCR; the TCRdb copy retains only in-frame clones and omits some. The data show 190,000 or so clones, over 85% seen once. A remark on this clone: Its target is unknown.

V usage is TRBV6-5 and J usage is TRBJ2-7, with TRBD2 identical over 8 bases. The sequence was obtained from a woman in her thirties in good health. The sequenced sample consisted of naive CD4+ T cells sorted from blood. Subset noted: CD45RA+ positively selected. CDR3 nucleotide sequence: TGTGCCAGCAGCCTGCGGGGGGTCGGCGCCGAGCAGTACTTC. Translated: CASSLRGVGAEQYF.